Listed here are 12 T cell receptor beta chains from one sample, sequenced in a study of CD8+CD57+ T cells in acquired aplastic anemia (dated by TCRdb to 2016 to 2019). Expansion of CD8+CD57+ cells had been shown by flow cytometry in the patients chosen for sequencing. Sequencing was performed on an Illumina HiSeq 2000. Genomic DNA served as template for TCR beta VDJ combination and CDR3 sequence profiling. The raw public reads went through TCRdb reprocessing: fastp at Q25, MiXCR clone calling, in-frame beta chains kept. Duplicate CDR3 protein sequences are folded into a single record with the most common DNA and genes. Within this sample are 200,000 to 250,000 distinct CDR3 sequences, with 60% to 80% of them counted one time only. 58% of the sample rests with the top ten. Sequencing used sorted CD4+, CD8+, or CD8+CD57+ T cells (not recorded which) from PBMCs. These TCRs come from a human donor with aplastic anemia.

This clonotype was recorded a few times. The V and J genes are TRBV6-5 and TRBJ2-2; either TRBD1 or TRBD2 may fit D (5 bases each). Trimming removed 2 bases at V and 5 bases at J, with 15 bases between. The CDR3 consists of 16 residues. Germline CDR1 and CDR2: MNHEY and SVGAGI. The CDR3: CASSYDTLGRTGELFF. CDR3 bases: TGTGCCAGCAGTTACGATACCCTGGGACGGACCGGGGAGCTGTTTTTT.

This clonotype was seen more than once but under ten times. This chain uses TRBV5-8 with TRBJ1-6; D unclear. V was shortened by 1 base and J by 10 bases, with 6 bases between the two germline ends. In germline, CDR1 is SGHTS, CDR2 YDEGEE. The CDR3 length is 12 residues. CDR3 region: CASSLLNSPLHF. For the CDR3, the DNA is TGTGCCAGCAGCTTGTTAAACTCACCCCTCCACTTT. Full variable domain (remainder filled in from reference TRBV5-8 and TRBJ1-6): EAGVTQSPTHLIKTRGQQATLRCSPISGHTSVYWYQQALGLGLQFLLWYDEGEERNRGNFPPRFSGRQFPNYSSELNVNALELEDSALYLCASSLLNSPLHFGNGTRLTVT.

CDR3 in DNA: TGTGCCAGTAGGACAGGGGCTCTTATCCAGCCCCAGCATTTT. Its translation is CASRTGALIQPQHF. V and J are TRBV19 and TRBJ1-5; 8 positions agree with TRBD1. Germline CDR1 reads LNHDA; CDR2 reads SQIVND (reference sequence). The CDR3 contains 14 residues. V shed 6 bases, J shed 7 bases, and the junction held 8 bases outside the gene matches.

The genes are TRBV9 and TRBJ2-5, with 7 bases that match TRBD1. Trimming removed 2 bases from V and 1 base from J; junction bases left unmatched: 8. CDR1 and CDR2 (germline): SGDLS, YYNGEE. The CDR3 has 16 residues. CDR3 region: CASSVNPDRVQETQYF. The CDR3 coding sequence is TGTGCCAGCAGCGTCAACCCTGACAGGGTCCAAGAGACCCAGTACTTC. Full variable domain (rest looked up from reference TRBV9 and TRBJ2-5): DSGVTQTPKHLITATGQRVTLRCSPRSGDLSVYWYQQSLDQGLQFLIQYYNGEERAKGNILERFSAQQFPDLHSELNLSSLELGDSALYFCASSVNPDRVQETQYFGPGTRLLVL.

This chain joins TRBV10-3 and TRBJ1-4; D ambiguous. The CDR3 has 14 amino acids. Germline CDR1 and CDR2: ENHRY and SYGVKD. The V end was cut by 0 bases, the J end by 0 bases, with 2 bases between. The CDR3 sequence is CAISESTTNEKLFF. The DNA of the CDR3 is TGTGCCATCAGTGAGTCAACAACTAATGAAAAACTGTTTTTT.

The chain links TRBV20-1 to TRBJ1-1, with unresolved D. Trimming took 5 bases from V and 0 from J, leaving 7 bases between them. Germline CDR1 reads DFQATT; CDR2 reads SNEGSKA (reference sequence). The CDR3 is 12 amino acids. For the CDR3, the DNA is TGCAGTGCTCAGAAGGTGAACACTGAAGCTTTCTTT. Residues: CSAQKVNTEAFF.

V is TRBV19 and J is TRBJ2-1; 8 bases line up with TRBD2. There are 14 residues in the CDR3. V lost 5 bases and J lost 6; bases outside the gene matches: 6. Germline V gives CDR1 LNHDA, CDR2 SQIVND (reference sequence). The CDR3 loop is CASSAWTSLNEQFF. Written as DNA, the CDR3 is TGTGCCAGTAGTGCCTGGACTAGCCTCAATGAGCAGTTCTTC.

The chain uses TRBV19 and TRBJ1-3; 10 bases match TRBD1. Looked up from germline, CDR1 is LNHDA and CDR2 is SQIVND (reference sequence). The J segment lost 5 bases and the V segment lost 7 bases, leaving 5 bases of the junction unmatched. The CDR3 has 14 residues. The CDR3 region has the DNA TGTGCCAGTAAACCGGGACAGGGGAGAAACACCATATATTTT. Translating it yields CASKPGQGRNTIYF.

The V and J genes are TRBV5-1 and TRBJ2-7; TRBD2 aligns across 7 bases. The CDR3 is 17 amino acids. Germline assignment: CDR1 SGHRS and CDR2 YFSETQ. Trimming at V came to 1 base and at J to 7 bases, leaving 17 bases not matched to a gene. The CDR3 nucleotides are TGCGCCAGCAGCTTGTCTGAGGCGGGAGAGTCCTACAATGAGCAGTACTTC. This gives the protein CASSLSEAGESYNEQYF.

V and J are TRBV29-1 and TRBJ1-1; D ambiguous. The CDR3 consists of 13 residues. CDR1 and CDR2 (germline): SQVTM, ANQGSEA. Between the trimmed V and J ends, which lost 5 bases and 1 base, there was a span of 11 bases. The CDR3: CSVLGGRNTEAFF. The CDR3 DNA follows: TGCAGCGTTTTGGGAGGCAGGAACACTGAAGCTTTCTTT.

This clonotype was counted between two and nine times. This CDR3 is CASSTPRGGRETQYF. In DNA, the CDR3 is TGTGCCAGTAGTACGCCTAGAGGAGGCCGGGAGACCCAGTACTTC. This chain joins TRBV19 and TRBJ2-5; maybe TRBD2 (5 bases). Deletions cut 4 bases from V and 5 bases from J, with 17 bases between. The germline V gene has CDR1 LNHDA and CDR2 SQIVND (reference sequence). The CDR3 length is 15 residues.

V and J are TRBV5-1 and TRBJ2-7; D perhaps matches TRBD1 (5 bases). The V gene lost 1 base and the J gene lost 3 bases, with 11 bases spanning the gap. Germline V lookup: CDR1 SGHRS, CDR2 YFSETQ. The CDR3 is made up of 14 amino acids. CDR3 sequence: CASSLPGYNYEQYF. The CDR3 coding sequence is TGCGCCAGCAGCTTGCCAGGGTATAACTACGAGCAGTACTTC. Full variable domain (rest looked up from reference TRBV5-1 and TRBJ2-7): KAGVTQTPRYLIKTRGQQVTLSCSPISGHRSVSWYQQTPGQGLQFLFEYFSETQRNKGNFPGRFSGRQFSNSRSEMNVSTLELGDSALYLCASSLPGYNYEQYFGPGTRLTVT.